This T cell receptor (beta chain) was profiled in a study of T-cell memory formation after mild COVID-19. Study-wide findings and caveats: Whether second-wave clones peaking at day 37 were SARS-CoV-2 specific went unconfirmed. CM and EM subsets held most contracting CD4+ clones; EMRA held CD8+ ones.

5'RACE, which relied on constant-segment primers, yielded TCR alpha and TCR beta cDNA libraries carrying sample barcodes and UMIs. TCRdb re-derived calls from the 5' RACE reads in MiXCR, one entry per CDR3 protein. The sample consists of a few hundred thousand distinct CDR3 sequences, less than 25% of them appearing once. As to this clonotype: Its matching antigen is unknown.

The CDR3 is 17 amino acids. V gave up 5 bases and J gave up 0 bases, with 17 bases separating them. The chain uses TRBV12-3 or TRBV12-4 and TRBJ1-3; D may be TRBD1 (5 bases). The clonotype originates from a man younger than 30 who had mild COVID-19 (a few samples of this study predate the infection). Cell type and time point are not known. The sequenced material came from PBMCs or a T cell subset sorted from them (not recorded which). The CDR3 here is CASSVVGWGFSGNTIYF. The CDR3 DNA reads as TGTGCCAGCAGTGTAGTCGGTTGGGGGTTCTCTGGAAACACCATATATTTT.